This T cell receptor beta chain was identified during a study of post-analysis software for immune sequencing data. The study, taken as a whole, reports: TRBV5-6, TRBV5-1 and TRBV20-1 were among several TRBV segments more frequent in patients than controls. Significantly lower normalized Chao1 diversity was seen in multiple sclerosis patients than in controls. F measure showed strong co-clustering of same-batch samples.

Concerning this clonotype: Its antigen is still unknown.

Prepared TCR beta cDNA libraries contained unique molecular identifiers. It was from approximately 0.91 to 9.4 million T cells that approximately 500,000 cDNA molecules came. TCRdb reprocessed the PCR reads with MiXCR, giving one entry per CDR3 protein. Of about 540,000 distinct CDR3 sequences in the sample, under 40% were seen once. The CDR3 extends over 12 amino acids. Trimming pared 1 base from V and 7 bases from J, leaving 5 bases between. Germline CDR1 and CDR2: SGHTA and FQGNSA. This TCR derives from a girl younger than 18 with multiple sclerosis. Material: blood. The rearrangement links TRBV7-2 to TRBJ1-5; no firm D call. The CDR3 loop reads CASSLEVQPQHF. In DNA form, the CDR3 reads TGTGCCAGCAGCTTAGAGGTACAGCCCCAGCATTTT.